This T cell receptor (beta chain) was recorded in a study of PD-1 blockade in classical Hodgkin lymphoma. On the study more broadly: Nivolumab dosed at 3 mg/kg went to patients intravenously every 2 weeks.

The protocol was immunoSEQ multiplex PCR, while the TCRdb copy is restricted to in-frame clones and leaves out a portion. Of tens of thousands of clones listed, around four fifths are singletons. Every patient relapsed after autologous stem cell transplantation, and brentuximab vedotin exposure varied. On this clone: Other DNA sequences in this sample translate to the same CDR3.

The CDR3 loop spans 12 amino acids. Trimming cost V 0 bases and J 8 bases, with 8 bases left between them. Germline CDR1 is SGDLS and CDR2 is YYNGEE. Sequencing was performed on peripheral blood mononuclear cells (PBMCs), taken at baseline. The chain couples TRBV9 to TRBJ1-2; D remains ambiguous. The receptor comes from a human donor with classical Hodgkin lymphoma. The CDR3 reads CASSVVGGGYTF. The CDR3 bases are TGTGCCAGCAGCGTAGTGGGTGGGGGCTACACCTTC. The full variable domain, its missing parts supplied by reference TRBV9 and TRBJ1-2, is DSGVTQTPKHLITATGQRVTLRCSPRSGDLSVYWYQQSLDQGLQFLIQYYNGEERAKGNILERFSAQQFPDLHSELNLSSLELGDSALYFCASSVVGGGYTFGSGTRLTVV.